The entry below describes one TCR beta chain. The data derive from a study of blood T cell repertoires in COVID-19. Across the whole study: Some COVID-19 samples were acute and others convalescent; all came from the United States, Italy and Spain.

The Seattle patients joined while their infection was active and were tracked longitudinally afterward. Original handling: Estimation of nucleated cell counts was performed using reference gene primer amplification. Assay: immunoSEQ multiplex PCR; the TCRdb copy retains only in-frame clones and omits some. From that table come the V and J calls and clone size; the DNA was used to work out D and trimming. This sample has 150,000 or so clones, with roughly nine tenths found just once. The clonotype comes from a man aged 18-30 years with COVID-19, enrolled during active disease. What was sequenced was peripheral blood.

The CDR3 reads CATSDPRRDGQPQHF. The DNA of the CDR3 is TGTGCCACCAGTGATCCACGCCGGGATGGCCAGCCCCAGCATTTT. The chain links TRBV24-1 to TRBJ1-5; D ambiguous. Per germline, CDR1 KGHDR and CDR2 SFDVKD. The CDR3 has 15 residues. The V end was cut by 3 bases, the J end by 7 bases, with 15 bases between.